The present TCR beta chain was sequenced within a study of blood T cell repertoires in COVID-19. Germline CDR1 reads SQVTM; CDR2 reads ANQGSEA. The CDR3 loop spans 15 amino acids. Germline trimming cut 7 bases from V and 8 bases from J; bases unmatched to any gene: 14. In the authors' methods: Estimates of nucleated cell counts were drawn from the amplification of reference gene primers. Sequenced by immunoSEQ multiplex PCR; TCRdb stores in-frame clones only, minus some. V, J and clone size derive from that table, while D and trimming were established from the DNA sequence. The top ten hold approximately 5% of the sample, which has about 320,000 clones, 89% seen once. Across about two dozen US areas, participants ranged in age from 18 to 89 years. Which cohort a participant joined came from the clinical history participants gave. All recovered Cohort 3 donors got two negative PCRs, got clearance, or saw symptom resolution.

J is TRBJ2-1 and V is TRBV29-1, with 10 bases matching TRBD2. This TCR was recovered from a man aged 55-75 years who had recovered from COVID-19. Input material: PBMCs or T cells enriched from blood (not recorded which). The CDR3 sequence: CSGSVRSGRAYEQFF. CDR3 coding DNA: TGCAGCGGATCAGTCCGGAGCGGGAGGGCCTATGAGCAGTTCTTC.